A single sample gave rise to the 24 T cell receptor beta chains below, sequenced in a study of T cell repertoires in ileal Crohn's disease. Clones were sequenced by immunoSEQ multiplex PCR, and TCRdb holds only the in-frame ones, with some missing. This sample carries about 59,000 clones, 70% to 90% of them seen once, and the ten largest clones take roughly 1.9%. Time point meaning: neoterminal ileum biopsy at postoperative endoscopy, about 6 months after surgery. The sequenced sample consisted of ileal tissue. The receptors stem from an adult with Crohn's disease.

The chain links TRBV6-6 to TRBJ2-7; D possibly corresponds to TRBD1 (5 bases). The V end lost 0 bases, the J end lost 6 bases, and 6 bases lay between the germline ends. Germline loops: CDR1 MNHNY, CDR2 SVGAGI (reference sequence). The CDR3 has 12 amino acids. In DNA form, the CDR3 reads TGTGCCAGCAGTTACTCGACAGCCGAGCAGTACTTC. Translation gives CASSYSTAEQYF.

The chain employs TRBV5-1 and TRBJ2-5, with D possibly matching TRBD1 (5 bases). CDR3 length equals 13 residues. Between the trimmed V and J ends, which lost 0 bases and 3 bases, there was a span of 6 bases. Germline values: CDR1 SGHRS, CDR2 YFSETQ. CDR3 in amino acids: CASSLGQKETQYF. CDR3 bases: TGCGCCAGCAGCTTGGGACAGAAAGAGACCCAGTACTTC.

The chain couples TRBV5-1 to TRBJ1-1, with D tentatively TRBD1 (6 bases). The V gene's germline CDR1 is SGHRS and CDR2 YFSETQ. V gave up 1 base and J gave up 1 base, with 11 bases separating them. The CDR3 is 15 residues long. For the CDR3, the DNA is TGCGCCAGCAGCTTGTTGGACAGCCGGAACACTGAAGCTTTCTTT. Its protein product is CASSLLDSRNTEAFF.

The V and J genes are TRBV27 and TRBJ2-1, with 12 nucleotides matching TRBD2. The trim removed 3 bases at V and 8 bases at J, leaving 11 bases unmatched. The V gene's germline CDR1 is MNHEY and CDR2 SMNVEV (reference sequence). The CDR3 runs to 17 residues. Written as DNA, the CDR3 is TGTGCCAGCAGTTTCTCGAAGACTAGCGGGAGAGTGGATGAGCAGTTCTTC. It specifies CASSFSKTSGRVDEQFF.

The count of this clone is one. The chain couples TRBV7-2 to TRBJ1-3, with TRBD1 matching over 7 bases. V dropped 4 bases and J dropped 4; count of bases not matched to a gene: 4. CDR3 length equals 14 residues. Per germline, CDR1 SGHTA and CDR2 FQGNSA. This CDR3 reads CASSWTGEGNTIYF. In DNA form, the CDR3 reads TGTGCCAGCAGCTGGACAGGAGAGGGAAACACCATATATTTT.

The chain uses TRBV5-1 and TRBJ2-2, with 8 nucleotides matching TRBD2. The CDR3 runs 16 residues. V trimming: 4 bases; J trimming: 6 bases; junction bases outside the gene matches: 11. Germline loops: CDR1 SGHRS, CDR2 YFSETQ. CDR3 bases: TGCGCCAGCAGCGTACAGAGCGGGAGCGCAGCCGGGGAGCTGTTTTTT. Translated, it gives CASSVQSGSAAGELFF. The full variable domain, completed using reference TRBV5-1 and TRBJ2-2, is KAGVTQTPRYLIKTRGQQVTLSCSPISGHRSVSWYQQTPGQGLQFLFEYFSETQRNKGNFPGRFSGRQFSNSRSEMNVSTLELGDSALYLCASSVQSGSAAGELFFGEGSRLTVL.

The V and J genes are TRBV25-1 and TRBJ2-1, with a weak D call TRBD2 (6 bases). The CDR3 is 16 residues long. Germline V lookup: CDR1 MGHDK, CDR2 SYGVNS. V lost 3 bases to trimming and J lost 8 bases, with 20 bases between them. CDR3 sequence: CASSDLGGSRIDEQFF. The CDR3 DNA reads as TGTGCCAGCAGTGACCTTGGGGGGTCCCGGATCGATGAGCAGTTCTTC.

The V gene is TRBV10-3, the J gene TRBJ2-7; D is perhaps TRBD2 (6 bases). Trimming took 6 bases from V and 5 from J, leaving 11 bases between them. Germline-derived CDR1 and CDR2 are ENHRY and SYGVKD. The CDR3 loop spans 12 amino acids. The CDR3 is CAISRENHEQYF. Here the CDR3 DNA reads TGTGCCATCAGCCGGGAGAACCACGAGCAGTACTTC.

The rearrangement links TRBV6-1 to TRBJ1-5, with 8 bases matching TRBD1. The length of the CDR3 is 15 residues. From germline, CDR1 is MNHNS and CDR2 SASEGT. The ends lost 7 bases at V and 0 bases at J; junction bases unmatched: 5. The CDR3 reads CASKLGQGSNQPQHF. The CDR3, as DNA: TGTGCCAGCAAATTAGGACAGGGTAGCAATCAGCCCCAGCATTTT.

V is TRBV10-2 and J is TRBJ1-2; D not certain. Between the trimmed V and J ends, which lost 4 bases and 6 bases, there was a span of 15 bases. CDR1 WSHSY and CDR2 SAAADI come from the germline V gene. This CDR3 spans 14 amino acids. The CDR3 loop reads CASSGSFTPDGYTF. The CDR3, as DNA: TGCGCCAGCAGTGGGAGCTTCACACCGGATGGCTACACCTTC.

The chain employs TRBV7-8 and TRBJ2-7; 10 bases line up with TRBD2. Trimming cost V 5 bases and J 0 bases; bases outside gene matches: 7. The length of the CDR3 is 16 residues. CDR1 is SGHVS and CDR2 is FQNEAQ in the germline V gene. The CDR3 protein is CASSKLGLADSYEQYF. The CDR3, as DNA: TGTGCCAGCAGCAAGCTAGGACTAGCGGACTCCTACGAGCAGTACTTC.

The chain couples TRBV6-1 to TRBJ1-6, with D possibly TRBD1 on 6 matching bases. Germline V gives CDR1 MNHNS, CDR2 SASEGT. The CDR3 contains 16 residues. V gave up 2 bases and J gave up 8 bases, with 16 bases separating them. CDR3 protein: CASSEWTARSYSPLHF. The CDR3 nucleotides are TGTGCCAGCAGTGAATGGACAGCCCGCAGCTATTCACCCCTCCACTTT.

The chain employs TRBV30 and TRBJ2-7, with D tentatively TRBD1 (6 bases). Trimming shortened V by 3 bases and J by 3 bases, and 9 bases separated the two germline ends. The CDR3 runs to 12 residues. Germline V gene data show CDR1 as GTSNPN and CDR2 as SVGIG (reference sequence). CDR3 coding DNA: TGTGCCTGGAGCGGACAGATCTACGAGCAGTACTTC. It translates to CAWSGQIYEQYF.

This chain joins TRBV6-1 and TRBJ1-3; TRBD1 aligns across 8 bases. The CDR3 is 12 amino acids. The germline V gene encodes CDR1 MNHNS and CDR2 SASEGT. The ends lost 10 bases at V and 3 bases at J; junction bases unmatched: 2. CDR3 coding DNA: TGTGCCAAACAGGGGGTTGGAAACACCATATATTTT. Translation: CAKQGVGNTIYF.

The chain employs TRBV19 and TRBJ2-1; D is possibly TRBD2 (5 bases). The ends were cut back, 0 bases at V and 7 bases at J, with 19 bases in the middle. Germline V lookup: CDR1 LNHDA, CDR2 SQIVND (reference sequence). CDR3 length equals 17 residues. CDR3 protein: CASSIDPEGFRFNEQFF. The CDR3 bases are TGTGCCAGTAGTATAGATCCAGAGGGTTTTCGTTTTAATGAGCAGTTCTTC.

This clone has only one observation. V gene TRBV11-3 combines with J gene TRBJ1-2, with 8 nucleotides matching TRBD1. Germline CDR1 SGHNT, CDR2 YENEEA. This CDR3 is built from 14 residues. J gave up 3 bases and V 5 bases, and 5 bases lay outside the gene matches. CDR3 amino acids: CASSQGQADYGYTF. The DNA of the CDR3 is TGTGCCAGCAGCCAGGGACAGGCGGACTATGGCTACACCTTC.

The genes are TRBV2 and TRBJ1-2; tentatively, D is TRBD1 (5 bases). The germline CDR1 and CDR2 sequences are SNHLY and FYNNEI. The CDR3 consists of 15 residues. Trimming stripped 7 bases from V and 4 bases from J, with 19 bases between. The CDR3 nucleotides are TGTGCCAGCACGAGCCCCCGGGGGTCCCTCTATGGCTACACCTTC. Protein product: CASTSPRGSLYGYTF.

The rearrangement links TRBV5-4 to TRBJ2-5; TRBD2 aligns across 8 bases. The trim removed 6 bases at V and 5 bases at J, leaving 15 bases unmatched. Germline V gene lookup returns CDR1 SGHNT and CDR2 YYREEE (reference sequence). The CDR3 extends over 16 amino acids. CDR3 nucleotides: TGTGCCAGCAAACCGGGCGGGGGGTACCAAGTGGAGACCCAGTACTTC. Its translation is CASKPGGGYQVETQYF.

V usage is TRBV6-5 and J usage is TRBJ1-2; D unresolved. Germline V lookup: CDR1 MNHEY, CDR2 SVGAGI. The ends were cut back, 5 bases at V and 1 base at J, with 5 bases in the middle. The CDR3 runs 12 residues. The CDR3 DNA reads TGTGCCAGCAGTGGGAGTAACTATGGCTACACCTTC. It translates to CASSGSNYGYTF.

V is TRBV29-1 and J is TRBJ1-3, with unresolved D. The CDR3 is 13 residues long. Trimming removed 5 bases from V and 4 bases from J, with 12 bases in between. Germline CDR1 and CDR2: SQVTM and ANQGSEA. The CDR3 bases are TGCAGCGTTTACCCCGGCGGGGGAAACACCATATATTTT. Its translation: CSVYPGGGNTIYF.

This chain connects TRBV5-4 to TRBJ2-1; weak D call: TRBD2 (5 bases). The V gene's germline CDR1 is SGHNT and CDR2 YYREEE (reference sequence). This CDR3 comprises 11 residues. The ends were cut back, 9 bases at V and 13 bases at J, with 17 bases in the middle. The chain's CDR3 is CATSGLAEQFF. The CDR3 DNA sequence: TGTGCCACAAGTGGGCTAGCTGAACAGTTCTTC.

The J gene is TRBJ2-5, the V gene TRBV5-5, with a possible D match to TRBD1 (5 bases). Germline V CDR1 and CDR2: SGHKS, YYEKEE (reference sequence). The V and J ends lost 2 bases and 5 bases respectively, with 13 bases between them. The CDR3 loop spans 14 amino acids. Written as DNA, the CDR3 is TGTGCCAGCAGCTTAGCTCCAAGGGGTGAGACCCAGTACTTC. Encoded protein: CASSLAPRGETQYF.

V and J are TRBV5-1 and TRBJ2-3; D may be TRBD2 (6 bases). This CDR3 is 16 amino acids long. Trimming removed 0 bases from V and 0 bases from J, with 11 bases in between. Germline loops: CDR1 SGHRS, CDR2 YFSETQ. In DNA form, the CDR3 reads TGCGCCAGCAGCTTGGGAATAGCGGCTAGCACAGATACGCAGTATTTT. Protein sequence: CASSLGIAASTDTQYF. Complete variable domain (other parts from reference TRBV5-1 and TRBJ2-3): KAGVTQTPRYLIKTRGQQVTLSCSPISGHRSVSWYQQTPGQGLQFLFEYFSETQRNKGNFPGRFSGRQFSNSRSEMNVSTLELGDSALYLCASSLGIAASTDTQYFGPGTRLTVL.

The chain links TRBV5-1 to TRBJ2-3, with a tentative D call TRBD2 (6 bases). Per the germline V gene, CDR1 is SGHRS and CDR2 is YFSETQ. This CDR3 has 15 residues. The V end lost 0 bases, the J end lost 3 bases, and 11 bases lay between the germline ends. Here the CDR3 reads CASSLAQTRTDTQYF. The CDR3 DNA reads as TGCGCCAGCAGCTTGGCTCAGACTAGAACAGATACGCAGTATTTT. Using reference TRBV5-1 and TRBJ2-3 for the parts outside the CDR3, the full variable domain is KAGVTQTPRYLIKTRGQQVTLSCSPISGHRSVSWYQQTPGQGLQFLFEYFSETQRNKGNFPGRFSGRQFSNSRSEMNVSTLELGDSALYLCASSLAQTRTDTQYFGPGTRLTVL.